One and the same sample provided the 8 T cell receptor beta chains below, sequenced in a study of shared clonotypes between healthy human individuals. Sequencing was performed with immunoSEQ multiplex PCR; in TCRdb, only in-frame clones are kept and a portion is missing. This table has a few million clones, about 92% appearing once. Sequenced input: naive CD4+ T cells from PBMCs. Indicated subset: CD45RA+ positively selected. These receptors were obtained from a man in his late teens or twenties in good health. Some clones in this sample may be carry-over from other donors' samples.

The rearrangement joins TRBV19 to TRBJ1-4; D ambiguous. V lost 6 bases, J lost 8 bases, and 10 bases lay in between. Germline V gene lookup returns CDR1 LNHDA and CDR2 SQIVND (reference sequence). The CDR3 covers 12 residues. Here the CDR3 reads CASRDRDEKLFF. The CDR3 DNA reads as TGTGCCAGTAGGGATAGAGACGAAAAACTGTTTTTT.

This rearrangement joins TRBV7-8 to TRBJ2-1; TRBD2 matches 11 bases. CDR3 length equals 16 residues. The J segment lost 9 bases and the V segment lost 6 bases, leaving 13 bases of the junction unmatched. Germline-derived CDR1 and CDR2 are SGHVS and FQNEAQ. The CDR3, as DNA: TGTGCCAGCAGAGACGCACCCGGGACTAGCGGAGTTGAGCAGTTCTTC. Its protein product is CASRDAPGTSGVEQFF.

The table lists this clone with a few counts. V and J are TRBV6-5 and TRBJ1-1; no definite D call. Germline V gene data show CDR1 as MNHEY and CDR2 as SVGAGI. V gave up 6 bases and J gave up 0 bases, with 5 bases separating them. The CDR3 is 12 amino acids. The CDR3 reads CASRELNTEAFF. CDR3 coding DNA: TGTGCCAGCAGAGAGCTGAACACTGAAGCTTTCTTT.

V is TRBV5-1 and J is TRBJ2-2; 9 bases are shared with TRBD2. This CDR3 has 16 amino acids. With V trimmed by 4 bases and J by 4 bases, 8 bases remained unmatched. Germline-derived CDR1 and CDR2 are SGHRS and YFSETQ. Written as DNA, the CDR3 is TGCGCCAGCAGCGCGGGACTAGCTGAGGGCACCGGGGAGCTGTTTTTT. It yields the protein CASSAGLAEGTGELFF.

The chain joins TRBV7-2 to TRBJ2-7; tentatively, D is TRBD2 (5 bases). V was cut by 1 base and J by 0 bases, with 7 bases left in between. Germline CDR1 reads SGHTA; CDR2 reads FQGNSA. This CDR3 spans 14 amino acids. The DNA for the CDR3 is TGTGCCAGCAGCTTAGGACTATTCTCCTACGAGCAGTACTTC. Translating gives CASSLGLFSYEQYF.

The gene calls are TRBV2 and TRBJ1-3; D call uncertain. Trimming stripped 2 bases from V and 1 base from J, with 9 bases between. Germline CDR1 reads SNHLY; CDR2 reads FYNNEI. There are 15 residues in the CDR3. DNA of the CDR3: TGTGCCAGCAGTGAAAACAGCCTTTCTGGAAACACCATATATTTT. This encodes CASSENSLSGNTIYF.

CDR3 residues: CASSLWSTDTQYF. The CDR3 nucleotides are TGTGCCAGCAGTTTATGGTCCACAGATACGCAGTATTTT. V usage is TRBV27 and J usage is TRBJ2-3, with D unclear. Per germline, CDR1 MNHEY and CDR2 SMNVEV (reference sequence). Trimming stripped 1 base from V and 2 bases from J, with 4 bases between. The CDR3 loop spans 13 amino acids.

The rearrangement links TRBV11-2 to TRBJ2-7; 12 bases match TRBD2. This CDR3 has 16 residues. V lost 1 base, J lost 7 bases, and 8 bases stayed unmatched. Germline CDR1 reads SGHAT; CDR2 reads FQNNGV. The CDR3: CASSLVVLAGGNEQYF. The CDR3 DNA reads as TGTGCCAGCAGCTTAGTGGTTCTAGCGGGAGGGAATGAGCAGTACTTC. The full variable domain, its missing parts supplied by reference TRBV11-2 and TRBJ2-7, is EAGVAQSPRYKIIEKRQSVAFWCNPISGHATLYWYQQILGQGPKLLIQFQNNGVVDDSQLPKDRFSAERLKGVDSTLKIQPAKLEDSAVYLCASSLVVLAGGNEQYFGPGTRLTVT.